A single sample gave rise to the 5 T cell receptor beta chains below, sequenced in a study of blood T cell repertoires in COVID-19. Generated by immunoSEQ multiplex PCR, the TCRdb table keeps only in-frame clones and is missing some. Here the sample spans 150,000 to 200,000 clones, roughly 87% being singletons. The sample consisted of PBMCs or T cells enriched from blood (not recorded which). Source of these receptors: a human donor with acute COVID-19. The donor label of this sample is uncertain.

The chain has TRBV7-9 and TRBJ2-4, with 7 bases matching TRBD1. The V and J ends lost 4 bases and 1 base, in that order; junction bases with no gene match: 1. Per germline, CDR1 SEHNR and CDR2 FQNEAQ (reference sequence). CDR3 size: 14 residues. CDR3 region: CASSSQGAKNIQYF. The CDR3 DNA reads as TGTGCCAGCAGCTCACAGGGGGCCAAAAACATTCAGTACTTC.

CDR3 protein: CASSTLTGVGSTDTQYF. CDR3 sequence (DNA): TGTGCCAGTAGTACCCTGACAGGGGTTGGGAGCACAGATACGCAGTATTTT. The V call is TRBV19, the J call TRBJ2-3; 8 bases match TRBD1. This CDR3 spans 17 amino acids. The V segment lost 4 bases and the J segment 0 bases; nucleotides outside the gene matches: 9. Germline V gene sequence: CDR1 LNHDA, CDR2 SQIVND (reference sequence).

The chain employs TRBV28 and TRBJ1-5; weak D call: TRBD1 (6 bases). This CDR3 is 13 amino acids long. The V gene's germline CDR1 is MDHEN and CDR2 SYDVKM. V lost 3 bases and J lost 5, with 8 bases in between. CDR3 in amino acids: CASSLGAYQPQHF. CDR3 nucleotides: TGTGCCAGCAGTTTGGGGGCCTATCAGCCCCAGCATTTT.

This clone was observed a handful of times. The V and J genes are TRBV25-1 and TRBJ1-3, with D possibly TRBD1 on 6 matching bases. The V gene's germline CDR1 is MGHDK and CDR2 SYGVNS. CDR3 length equals 14 residues. V lost 3 bases and J 2 bases, leaving 8 bases between the germline ends. The CDR3: CASSDHRAGNTIYF. The DNA for the CDR3 is TGTGCCAGCAGTGACCACAGGGCTGGAAACACCATATATTTT.

The CDR3 DNA sequence: TGTGCCAGCAGTCCTAGCACAGATACGCAGTATTTT. Its translation is CASSPSTDTQYF. This sequence joins TRBV11-2 and TRBJ2-3; D call uncertain. CDR1 is SGHAT, CDR2 FQNNGV, per germline. The CDR3 sequence is 12 residues long. V was trimmed by 6 bases and J by 0 bases, leaving 4 bases between them.